This T cell receptor (beta chain) was obtained from a study of T cell changes during pregnancy in multiple sclerosis (dated by TCRdb to the late 2010s). Context from the whole study: The study looked at changes in the T cell repertoire across pregnancy in women with multiple sclerosis.

Libraries came from the immunoSEQ multiplex PCR assay. TCRdb holds this immuneACCESS table with in-frame rearrangements only. Some clones are missing; in checked studies, unresolved V genes explain under half, and the rest has no known cause. This sample lists some 67,000 clones; approximately 92% were detected once. About 2.1% of the sample is in the top ten clones. About this clone: Its antigen is unknown. The record has no base qualities; no much larger clone is one base away.

The specimen was peripheral blood, collected in the first trimester of pregnancy. The receptor comes from a female donor with multiple sclerosis, enrolled in a pregnancy study.

The CDR3 region: CASSGSRSSGANVLTF. The DNA sequence is TGTGCCAGCAGTGGTTCAAGGAGCTCTGGGGCCAACGTCCTGACTTTC. Rearrangement joined TRBV6-1 to TRBJ2-6, with no confidently assigned D gene. From the cysteine up to the phenylalanine, the CDR3 has a length of 16 residues. CDR3 DNA is the only sequence kept; it has 48 bases, read in frame from the first base. Trimming costs V 4 bases and J 0 bases, and their ends lie 10 bases apart. Reading the germline V gene gives CDR1 MNHNS and CDR2 SASEGT.